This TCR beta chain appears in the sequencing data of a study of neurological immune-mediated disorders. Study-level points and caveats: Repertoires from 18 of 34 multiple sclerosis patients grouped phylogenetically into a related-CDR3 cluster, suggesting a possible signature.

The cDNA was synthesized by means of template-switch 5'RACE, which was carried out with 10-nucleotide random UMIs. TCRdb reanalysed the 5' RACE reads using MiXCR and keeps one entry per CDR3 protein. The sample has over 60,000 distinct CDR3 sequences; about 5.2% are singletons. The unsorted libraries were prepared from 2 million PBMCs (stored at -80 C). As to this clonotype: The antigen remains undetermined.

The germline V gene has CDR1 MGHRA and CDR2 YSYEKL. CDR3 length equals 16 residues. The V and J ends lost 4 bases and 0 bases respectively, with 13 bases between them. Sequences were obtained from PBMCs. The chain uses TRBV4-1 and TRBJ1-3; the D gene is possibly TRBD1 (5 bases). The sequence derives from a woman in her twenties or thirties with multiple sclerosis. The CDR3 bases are TGCGCCAGCAGCCTGGGGGACGGGAGCTCTGGAAACACCATATATTTT. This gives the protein CASSLGDGSSGNTIYF.